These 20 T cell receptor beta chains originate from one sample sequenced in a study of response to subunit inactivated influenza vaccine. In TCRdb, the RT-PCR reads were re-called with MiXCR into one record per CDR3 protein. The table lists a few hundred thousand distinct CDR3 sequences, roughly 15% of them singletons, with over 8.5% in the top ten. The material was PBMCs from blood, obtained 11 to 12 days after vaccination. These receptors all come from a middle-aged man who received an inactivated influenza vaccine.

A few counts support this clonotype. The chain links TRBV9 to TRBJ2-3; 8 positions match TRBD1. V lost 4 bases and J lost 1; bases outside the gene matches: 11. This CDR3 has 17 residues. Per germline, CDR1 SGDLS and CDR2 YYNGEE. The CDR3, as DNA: TGTGCCAGCAGCAGTATTGGGACAGGCAGCCGCACAGATACGCAGTATTTT. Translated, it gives CASSSIGTGSRTDTQYF.

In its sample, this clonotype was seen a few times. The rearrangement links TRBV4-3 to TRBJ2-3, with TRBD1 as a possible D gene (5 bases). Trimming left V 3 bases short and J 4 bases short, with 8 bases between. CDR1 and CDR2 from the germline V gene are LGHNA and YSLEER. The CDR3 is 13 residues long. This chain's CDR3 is CASSQTAADTQYF. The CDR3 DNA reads TGCGCCAGCAGCCAGACAGCCGCAGATACGCAGTATTTT.

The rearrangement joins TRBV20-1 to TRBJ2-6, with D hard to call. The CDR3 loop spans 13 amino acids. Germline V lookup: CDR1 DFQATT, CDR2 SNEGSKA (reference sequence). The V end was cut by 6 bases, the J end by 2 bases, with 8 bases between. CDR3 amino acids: CSAGTPGANVLTF. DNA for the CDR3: TGCAGTGCCGGCACTCCTGGGGCCAACGTCCTGACTTTC.

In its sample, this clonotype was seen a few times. The CDR3 nucleotides read TGTGCCAGCAGGACCGGCCAGGGCAACACCGGGGAGCTGTTTTTT. This gives the protein CASRTGQGNTGELFF. The chain employs TRBV12-3 or TRBV12-4 and TRBJ2-2, with D perhaps TRBD1 (5 bases). The V gene lost 6 bases and the J gene lost 2 bases, with 13 bases spanning the gap. The length of the CDR3 is 15 residues.

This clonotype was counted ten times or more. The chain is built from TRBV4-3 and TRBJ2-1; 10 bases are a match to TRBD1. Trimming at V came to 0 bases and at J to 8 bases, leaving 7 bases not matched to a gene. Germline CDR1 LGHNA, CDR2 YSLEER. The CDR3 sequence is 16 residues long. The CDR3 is CASSQDDRGLGDEQFF. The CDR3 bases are TGCGCCAGCAGCCAAGATGACAGGGGGCTTGGGGATGAGCAGTTCTTC.

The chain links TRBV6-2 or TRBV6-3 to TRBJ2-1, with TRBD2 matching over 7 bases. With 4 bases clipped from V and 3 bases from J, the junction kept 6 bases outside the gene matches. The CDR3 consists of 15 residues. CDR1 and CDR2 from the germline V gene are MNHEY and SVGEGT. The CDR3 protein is CASSSGGLGYNEQFF. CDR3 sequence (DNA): TGTGCCAGCAGTTCGGGAGGACTGGGCTACAATGAGCAGTTCTTC.

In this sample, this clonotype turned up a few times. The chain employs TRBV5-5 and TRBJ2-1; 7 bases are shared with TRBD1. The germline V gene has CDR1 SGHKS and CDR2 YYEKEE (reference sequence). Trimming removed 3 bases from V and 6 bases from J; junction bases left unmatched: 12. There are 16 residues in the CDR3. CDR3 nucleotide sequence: TGTGCCAGCAGCTCTTTCTCTAGGGGGCGTATCAATGAGCAGTTCTTC. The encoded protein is CASSSFSRGRINEQFF.

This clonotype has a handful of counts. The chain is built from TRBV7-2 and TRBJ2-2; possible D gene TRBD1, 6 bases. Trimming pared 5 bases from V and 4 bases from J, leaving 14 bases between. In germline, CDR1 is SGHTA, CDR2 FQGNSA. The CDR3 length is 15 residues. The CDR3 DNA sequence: TGTGCCAGCAGCCTGTTGACAGGTCCCACCGGGGAGCTGTTTTTT. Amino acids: CASSLLTGPTGELFF.

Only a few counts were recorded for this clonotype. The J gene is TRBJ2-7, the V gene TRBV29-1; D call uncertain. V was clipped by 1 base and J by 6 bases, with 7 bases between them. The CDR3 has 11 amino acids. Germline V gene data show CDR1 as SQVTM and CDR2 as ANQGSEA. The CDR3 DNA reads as TGCAGCGTTGAAGGGCCCGTCGAGCAGTACTTC. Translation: CSVEGPVEQYF.

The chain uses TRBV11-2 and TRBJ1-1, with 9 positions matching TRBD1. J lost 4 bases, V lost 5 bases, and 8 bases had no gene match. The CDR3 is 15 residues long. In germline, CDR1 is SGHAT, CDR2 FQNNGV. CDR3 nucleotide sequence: TGTGCCAGCAGCGGCCAGACAGGGGGGGCCACTGAAGCTTTCTTT. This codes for CASSGQTGGATEAFF.

CDR3 in amino acids: CASSSPGIAVVNYNEQFF. The CDR3 DNA is TGTGCCAGCAGCTCCCCGGGTATAGCGGTCGTAAACTACAATGAGCAGTTCTTC. The chain has TRBV14 and TRBJ2-1; TRBD2 might be the D (6 bases). Trimming stripped 5 bases from V and 3 bases from J, with 23 bases between. Per the germline V gene, CDR1 is SGHDN and CDR2 is FVKESK. The CDR3 is 18 residues long.

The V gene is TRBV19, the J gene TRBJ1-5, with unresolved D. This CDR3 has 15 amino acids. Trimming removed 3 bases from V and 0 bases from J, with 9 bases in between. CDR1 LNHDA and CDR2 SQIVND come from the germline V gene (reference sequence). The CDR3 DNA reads TGTGCCAGTAGTATGGTGGCGGATAGCAATCAGCCCCAGCATTTT. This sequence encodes CASSMVADSNQPQHF. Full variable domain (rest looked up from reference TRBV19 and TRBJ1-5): DGGITQSPKYLFRKEGQNVTLSCEQNLNHDAMYWYRQDPGQGLRLIYYSQIVNDFQKGDIAEGYSVSREKKESFPLTVTSAQKNPTAFYLCASSMVADSNQPQHFGDGTRLSIL.

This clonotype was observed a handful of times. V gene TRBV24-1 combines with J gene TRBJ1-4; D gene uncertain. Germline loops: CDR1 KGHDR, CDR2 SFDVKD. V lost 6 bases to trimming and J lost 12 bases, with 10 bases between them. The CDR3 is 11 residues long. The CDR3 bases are TGTGCCACCAGTTATAACCAGGAACTGTTTTTT. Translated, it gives CATSYNQELFF.

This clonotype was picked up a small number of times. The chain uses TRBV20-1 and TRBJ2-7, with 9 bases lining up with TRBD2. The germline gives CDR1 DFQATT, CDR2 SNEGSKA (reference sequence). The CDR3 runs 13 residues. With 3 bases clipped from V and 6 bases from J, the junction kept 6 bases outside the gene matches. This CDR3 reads CSASPVAGVEQYF. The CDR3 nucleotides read TGCAGTGCTAGCCCGGTAGCGGGGGTCGAGCAGTACTTC.

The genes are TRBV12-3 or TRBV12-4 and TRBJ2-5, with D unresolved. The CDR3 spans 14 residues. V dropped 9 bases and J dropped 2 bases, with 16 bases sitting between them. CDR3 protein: CASLSTVEQETQYF. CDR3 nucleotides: TGTGCCAGTCTATCCACGGTCGAACAAGAGACCCAGTACTTC.

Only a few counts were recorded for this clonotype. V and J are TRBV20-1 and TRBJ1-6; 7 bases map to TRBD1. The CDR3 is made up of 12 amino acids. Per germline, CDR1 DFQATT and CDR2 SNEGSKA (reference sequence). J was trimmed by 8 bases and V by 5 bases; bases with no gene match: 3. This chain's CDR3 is CSAQDRDSPLHF. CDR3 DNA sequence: TGCAGTGCTCAAGACAGGGATTCACCCCTCCACTTT.

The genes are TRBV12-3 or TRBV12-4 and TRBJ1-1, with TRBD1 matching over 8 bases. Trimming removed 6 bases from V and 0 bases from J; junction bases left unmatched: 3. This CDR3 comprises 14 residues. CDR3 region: CASRWTGMNTEAFF. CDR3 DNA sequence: TGTGCCAGCAGGTGGACAGGGATGAACACTGAAGCTTTCTTT.

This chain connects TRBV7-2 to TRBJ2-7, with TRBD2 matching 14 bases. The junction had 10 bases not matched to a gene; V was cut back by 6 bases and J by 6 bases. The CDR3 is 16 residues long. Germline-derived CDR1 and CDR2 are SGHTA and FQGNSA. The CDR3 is CASSSRTSGGNGEQYF. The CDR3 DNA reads TGTGCCAGCAGTTCCAGGACTAGCGGGGGGAACGGCGAGCAGTACTTC.

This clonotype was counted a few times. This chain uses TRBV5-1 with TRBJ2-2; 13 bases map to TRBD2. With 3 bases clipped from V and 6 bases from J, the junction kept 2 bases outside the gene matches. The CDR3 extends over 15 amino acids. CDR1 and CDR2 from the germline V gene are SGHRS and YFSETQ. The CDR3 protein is CASSSGLAGPGELFF. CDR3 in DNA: TGCGCCAGCAGCTCGGGACTAGCGGGACCCGGGGAGCTGTTTTTT. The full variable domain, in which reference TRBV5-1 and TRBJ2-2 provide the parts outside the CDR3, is KAGVTQTPRYLIKTRGQQVTLSCSPISGHRSVSWYQQTPGQGLQFLFEYFSETQRNKGNFPGRFSGRQFSNSRSEMNVSTLELGDSALYLCASSSGLAGPGELFFGEGSRLTVL.

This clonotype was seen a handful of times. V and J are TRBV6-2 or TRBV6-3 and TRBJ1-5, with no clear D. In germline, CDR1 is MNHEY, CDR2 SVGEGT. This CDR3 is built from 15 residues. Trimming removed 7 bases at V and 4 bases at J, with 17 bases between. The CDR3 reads CASTQSGFQNQPQHF. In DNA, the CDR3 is TGTGCCAGCACCCAAAGCGGGTTCCAAAATCAGCCCCAGCATTTT.